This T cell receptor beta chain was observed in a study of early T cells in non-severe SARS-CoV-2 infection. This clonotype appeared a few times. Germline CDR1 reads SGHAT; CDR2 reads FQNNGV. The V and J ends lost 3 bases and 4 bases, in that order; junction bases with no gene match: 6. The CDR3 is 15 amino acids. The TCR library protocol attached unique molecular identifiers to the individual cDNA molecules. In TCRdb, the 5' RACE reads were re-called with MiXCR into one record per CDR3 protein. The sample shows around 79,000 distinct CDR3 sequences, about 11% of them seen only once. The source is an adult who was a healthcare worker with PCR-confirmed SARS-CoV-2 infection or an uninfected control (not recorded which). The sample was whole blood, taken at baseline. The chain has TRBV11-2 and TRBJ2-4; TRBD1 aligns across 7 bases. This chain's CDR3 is CASSLPGTDKNIQYF. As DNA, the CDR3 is TGTGCCAGCAGCTTGCCCGGGACAGATAAAAACATTCAGTACTTC.